A single sample gave rise to the 29 T cell receptor beta chains below, sequenced in a study of breast tumors, draining lymph nodes, adjacent tissues. Axillary draining lymph nodes of breast cancer patients supplied the node samples. From the multiplex PCR reads, TCRdb called clonotypes with MiXCR, one entry per CDR3 protein. Among approximately 200,000 distinct CDR3 sequences listed, approximately 33% were seen once. Input material: axillary lymph node tissue. These receptors all stem from a female donor with breast cancer. Some clones in this sample may be carry-over from other donors' samples.

This clonotype was counted at least ten times. This chain joins TRBV29-1 and TRBJ1-3; D not resolved. CDR3 length: 15 residues. V gave up 2 bases and J gave up 4 bases, with 15 bases separating them. The germline V gene encodes CDR1 SQVTM and CDR2 ANQGSEA. The CDR3 sequence: CSVEQALGRGNTIYF. The CDR3 DNA reads as TGCAGCGTTGAACAGGCGCTCGGTCGGGGAAACACCATATATTTT.

In this sample, this clonotype turned up many times. The CDR3 here is CASSVEVAGGLREQFF. CDR3 in DNA: TGTGCCAGCAGCGTAGAGGTGGCGGGAGGGCTTAGGGAGCAGTTCTTC. The V gene is TRBV9, the J gene TRBJ2-1, with 9 bases matching TRBD2. The germline V gene has CDR1 SGDLS and CDR2 YYNGEE. The CDR3 consists of 16 residues. The V and J ends lost 0 bases and 10 bases, in that order; junction bases with no gene match: 11. Complete variable domain (other parts from reference TRBV9 and TRBJ2-1): DSGVTQTPKHLITATGQRVTLRCSPRSGDLSVYWYQQSLDQGLQFLIQYYNGEERAKGNILERFSAQQFPDLHSELNLSSLELGDSALYFCASSVEVAGGLREQFFGPGTRLTVL.

The chain uses TRBV20-1 and TRBJ2-1; possible D gene TRBD1, 6 bases. CDR1 and CDR2 from the germline V gene are DFQATT and SNEGSKA (reference sequence). The CDR3 length is 15 residues. V lost 2 bases, J lost 4 bases, and 15 bases lay in between. This chain's CDR3 is CSARHTGKLYNEQFF. CDR3 bases: TGCAGTGCTAGACATACAGGGAAACTATACAATGAGCAGTTCTTC.

Notes on this clonotype: The CDR3 does not end in the conserved phenylalanine or tryptophan, so this is likely a read error. The chain uses TRBV4-1 and TRBJ2-4; TRBD1 is a possible D gene (6 bases). Germline V lookup: CDR1 MGHRA, CDR2 YSYEKL. This CDR3 has 18 amino acids. The CDR3 protein is CASSQEVYAGVGINIQYL. CDR3 sequence (DNA): TGCGCCAGCAGCCAAGAGGTATACGCAGGGGTAGGGATTAACATCCAGTACCTC.

This clonotype was counted many times. This rearrangement joins TRBV10-3 to TRBJ2-3; either TRBD1 or TRBD2 may supply D (6 bases each). V dropped 5 bases and J dropped 4 bases, with 13 bases sitting between them. In germline, CDR1 is ENHRY, CDR2 SYGVKD. CDR3 length equals 14 residues. The CDR3 sequence: CAISLLAGADTQYF. The CDR3 bases are TGTGCCATCAGTTTACTAGCAGGGGCAGATACGCAGTATTTT.

Worth noting for this clonotype: Given a much more abundant clone one base away, this may be a read error. J is TRBJ1-2 and V is TRBV20-1; 10 nucleotides match TRBD1. Germline V CDR1 and CDR2: DFQATT, SNEGSKA (reference sequence). The CDR3 contains 14 residues. Trimming cost V 4 bases and J 7 bases; bases outside gene matches: 9. CDR3 coding DNA: TGCAGTGCTATCCTAGACAGGGGGCGACCTGGCTACACCTTC. It codes for CSAILDRGRPGYTF.

This clonotype was detected many times. The chain combines TRBV2 with TRBJ1-4; unclear D gene. CDR1 and CDR2 from the germline V gene are SNHLY and FYNNEI. The CDR3 extends over 14 amino acids. Trimming pared 4 bases from V and 6 bases from J, leaving 12 bases between. The DNA of the CDR3 is TGTGCCAGCAGTGTTCGAGAGTCCCATGAAAAACTGTTTTTT. Its protein product is CASSVRESHEKLFF.

The table lists this clonotype with many counts. The chain carries TRBV15 and TRBJ2-3; TRBD2 agrees at 8 bases. The CDR3 contains 16 residues. The junction had 5 bases not matched to a gene; V was cut back by 0 bases and J by 3 bases. Germline V gives CDR1 LNHNV, CDR2 YYDKDF (reference sequence). The CDR3 nucleotides read TGTGCCACCAGCAGAGATAGGCGGGAGGATACAGATACGCAGTATTTT. This encodes CATSRDRREDTDTQYF.

This clonotype was detected many times. The chain has TRBV4-1 and TRBJ2-4, with D perhaps TRBD2 (5 bases). Trimming removed 1 base from V and 8 bases from J, with 12 bases in between. The CDR3 totals 14 residues. The germline gives CDR1 MGHRA, CDR2 YSYEKL. The CDR3 coding sequence is TGCGCCAGCAGCCAAGCTCGGGTGAGGGACATTCAGTACTTC. This encodes CASSQARVRDIQYF.

V is TRBV11-1 and J is TRBJ2-3; TRBD2 is a possible D gene (6 bases). V was clipped by 7 bases and J by 8 bases, with 13 bases between them. The CDR3 has 12 residues. Germline assignment: CDR1 SGHAT and CDR2 FQDESV (reference sequence). The CDR3 bases are TGTGCCAGCACCTGGGGGGAGGCTACGCAGTATTTT. This sequence encodes CASTWGEATQYF.

This clonotype has ten or more counts. The chain links TRBV11-2 to TRBJ1-4, with D possibly TRBD1 on 5 matching bases. This CDR3 has 16 amino acids. From germline, CDR1 is SGHAT and CDR2 FQNNGV. V lost 7 bases and J lost 4, with 19 bases in between. As DNA, the CDR3 is TGTGCCAGCACCATGGGTCGGGGCCGCGGTAATGAAAAACTGTTTTTT. It is translated as CASTMGRGRGNEKLFF.

This clonotype was found many times. The chain couples TRBV11-2 to TRBJ1-6; 7 positions agree with TRBD1. The germline V gene encodes CDR1 SGHAT and CDR2 FQNNGV. The CDR3 has 14 residues. Losses at the gene ends were 5 bases for V and 8 bases for J; bases not matched to a gene: 6. In DNA, the CDR3 is TGTGCCAGCAGCCCGGGACAGACATATTCACCCCTCCACTTT. This translates into CASSPGQTYSPLHF. The variable domain in full, completed from reference TRBV11-2 and TRBJ1-6, reads EAGVAQSPRYKIIEKRQSVAFWCNPISGHATLYWYQQILGQGPKLLIQFQNNGVVDDSQLPKDRFSAERLKGVDSTLKIQPAKLEDSAVYLCASSPGQTYSPLHFGNGTRLTVT.

Turning to this clonotype: This may come from a read error, since a much larger clone is one base off. The chain uses TRBV18 and TRBJ2-2; D perhaps matches TRBD2 (5 bases). The germline V gene encodes CDR1 KGHSH and CDR2 LQKENI. The CDR3 covers 14 residues. CDR3 nucleotides: TGTGCCAGCTCACAGGGAACGAACACCGGGGAGCTGCTTTTT. Its translation: CASSQGTNTGELLF.

The chain couples TRBV7-2 to TRBJ1-6, with 7 bases identical to TRBD1. Germline values: CDR1 SGHTA, CDR2 FQGNSA. The CDR3 contains 18 residues. V lost 0 bases to trimming and J lost 9 bases; unmatched junction nucleotides: 14. The CDR3 region has the DNA TGTGCCAGCAGCTTAGCACACCCTCAGTCCGGGACAGCTTCACCCCTCCACTTT. Translated: CASSLAHPQSGTASPLHF.

This clonotype has at least ten counts. The rearrangement joins TRBV28 to TRBJ2-7, with 11 positions matching TRBD2. J was trimmed by 2 bases and V by 10 bases; bases with no gene match: 7. Germline CDR1 reads MDHEN; CDR2 reads SYDVKM. The CDR3 has 14 amino acids. Written as DNA, the CDR3 is TGTGCCACCAAGGGGACTAGCGGACCCTACGAGCAGTACTTC. Its protein product is CATKGTSGPYEQYF.

This clonotype was found many times. This chain connects TRBV5-1 to TRBJ2-2, with 15 bases identical to TRBD2. The CDR3 spans 17 residues. V lost 4 bases to trimming and J lost 7 bases; unmatched junction nucleotides: 8. Looked up from germline, CDR1 is SGHRS and CDR2 is YFSETQ. CDR3 residues: CASSPWTSGGAGGELFF. The CDR3 DNA sequence: TGCGCCAGCAGCCCCTGGACTAGCGGGGGGGCCGGCGGGGAGCTGTTTTTT.

This clonotype was counted at least ten times. The CDR3 nucleotides are TGTGCCAGCAGCCAAGTCTGGGGGGGCAATCAGCCCCAGCATTTT. It codes for CASSQVWGGNQPQHF. The V call is TRBV3-1, the J call TRBJ1-5; D possibly corresponds to TRBD1 (5 bases). From germline, CDR1 is LGHDT and CDR2 YNNKEL (reference sequence). The CDR3 has 15 residues. The V and J ends lost 1 base and 2 bases respectively, with 9 bases between them.

This clonotype was recorded many times. The chain combines TRBV4-3 with TRBJ2-1, with 12 nucleotides matching TRBD2. Germline loops: CDR1 LGHNA, CDR2 YSLEER. CDR3 length equals 17 residues. V lost 3 bases and J lost 9; bases outside the gene matches: 12. As DNA, the CDR3 is TGCGCCAGCAGCCACCGACTAGCGGGAGATAGGTGGCTTGAGCAGTTCTTC. Translating gives CASSHRLAGDRWLEQFF.

This clonotype was observed a handful of times. This sequence joins TRBV18 and TRBJ2-5; 10 bases fit TRBD1. With V trimmed by 3 bases and J by 5 bases, 3 bases remained unmatched. The CDR3 extends over 14 amino acids. Germline V gives CDR1 KGHSH, CDR2 LQKENI. CDR3 in amino acids: CASSPSTGGETQYF. The CDR3 DNA sequence: TGTGCCAGCTCACCCTCGACAGGGGGCGAGACCCAGTACTTC.

This clonotype was counted ten times or more. The chain joins TRBV11-3 to TRBJ1-6, with D uncertain. V lost 3 bases and J 7 bases, leaving 16 bases between the germline ends. This CDR3 has 16 amino acids. CDR1 and CDR2 from the germline V gene are SGHNT and YENEEA. The CDR3 coding sequence is TGTGCCAGCAGCTTCACGGAGCGGGTTGGGAATTCACCCCTCCACTTT. Its translation: CASSFTERVGNSPLHF.

The J gene is TRBJ2-5, the V gene TRBV30; TRBD2 matches at 13 bases. Germline V CDR1 and CDR2: GTSNPN, SVGIG (reference sequence). The V and J ends lost 4 bases and 4 bases, in that order; junction bases with no gene match: 6. CDR3 size: 15 residues. CDR3 nucleotide sequence: TGTGCCTGGATCCCCAGGACTAGCGGGGGAGAGACCCAGTACTTC. Translating gives CAWIPRTSGGETQYF.

This clonotype was recorded at least ten times. The rearrangement joins TRBV10-3 to TRBJ2-1; D is undetermined. The CDR3 runs 13 residues. The V and J ends lost 0 bases and 10 bases respectively, with 10 bases between them. Per the germline V gene, CDR1 is ENHRY and CDR2 is SYGVKD. The CDR3 here is CAISESSVQEQFF. CDR3 nucleotide sequence: TGTGCCATCAGTGAGTCTTCCGTTCAGGAGCAGTTCTTC.

This CDR3 reads CASSRDRDAYNEQFF. CDR3 DNA: TGTGCCAGCAGCCGCGACAGGGACGCCTACAATGAGCAGTTCTTC. The chain carries TRBV3-1 and TRBJ2-1; TRBD1 matches at 7 bases. V lost 4 bases to trimming and J lost 2 bases; unmatched junction nucleotides: 5. Germline assignment: CDR1 LGHDT and CDR2 YNNKEL (reference sequence). This CDR3 comprises 15 residues.

Only a few counts were recorded for this clonotype. This chain joins TRBV28 and TRBJ1-5, with D possibly being TRBD1 (6 bases). Trimming pared 2 bases from V and 0 bases from J, leaving 17 bases between. The CDR3 spans 18 residues. Germline-derived CDR1 and CDR2 are MDHEN and SYDVKM. CDR3 DNA sequence: TGTGCCAGCAGTTTACCCCGGGGGGGCCTTTATAGCAATCAGCCCCAGCATTTT. Its translation is CASSLPRGGLYSNQPQHF. The variable domain in full, with the rest retrieved from reference TRBV28 and TRBJ1-5, is DVKVTQSSRYLVKRTGEKVFLECVQDMDHENMFWYRQDPGLGLRLIYFSYDVKMKEKGDIPEGYSVSREKKERFSLILESASTNQTSMYLCASSLPRGGLYSNQPQHFGDGTRLSIL.

This clonotype was detected only a few times. CDR3 in DNA: TGTGCCAGCAGCATGGGGGAGAACACTGAAGCTTTCTTT. It codes for CASSMGENTEAFF. V usage is TRBV2 and J usage is TRBJ1-1; D perhaps matches TRBD1 (5 bases). Germline CDR1 and CDR2: SNHLY and FYNNEI. There are 13 residues in the CDR3. Trimming stripped 6 bases from V and 1 base from J, with 9 bases between.

This clonotype was detected ten times or more. The chain carries TRBV6-6 and TRBJ2-5; 10 bases align to TRBD2. CDR3 length: 15 residues. The germline V gene encodes CDR1 MNHNY and CDR2 SVGAGI (reference sequence). V was clipped by 10 bases and J by 7 bases; unmatched bases: 15. This CDR3 is CATREAGGPGGTQYF. CDR3 in DNA: TGTGCCACCAGGGAAGCGGGGGGGCCGGGGGGGACCCAGTACTTC.

Turning to this clonotype: With a much larger clone just one base away, this may be a read error. This sequence joins TRBV6-1 and TRBJ2-7; either TRBD1 or TRBD2 may fit D (5 bases each). The CDR3 runs 15 residues. V lost 4 bases and J lost 0, with 13 bases in between. Germline loops: CDR1 MNHNS, CDR2 SASEGT. The CDR3 region is CASSGDGFLSYEQYF. The DNA for the CDR3 is TGTGCCAGCAGTGGGGACGGGTTCCTCTCCTACGAGCAGTACTTC.

On this clonotype itself: Since a much larger clone is just one base distant, this may be a read error. V usage is TRBV27 and J usage is TRBJ2-7; D is uncertain. The V gene's germline CDR1 is MNHEY and CDR2 SMNVEV (reference sequence). The length of the CDR3 is 15 residues. The CDR3 sequence is CATARLADRSYEQCF. The CDR3 region has the DNA TGTGCCACAGCCCGGTTGGCGGATCGCTCCTACGAGCAGTGCTTC.

This clonotype is categorized as medium-sized. This chain joins TRBV19 and TRBJ2-1; no clear D gene. Trimming left V 1 base short and J 0 bases short, with 4 bases between. The CDR3 is made up of 14 amino acids. The germline V gene has CDR1 LNHDA and CDR2 SQIVND (reference sequence). CDR3 bases: TGTGCCAGTAGTATAGGGGGCTCCTACAATGAGCAGTTCTTC. Encoded protein: CASSIGGSYNEQFF.